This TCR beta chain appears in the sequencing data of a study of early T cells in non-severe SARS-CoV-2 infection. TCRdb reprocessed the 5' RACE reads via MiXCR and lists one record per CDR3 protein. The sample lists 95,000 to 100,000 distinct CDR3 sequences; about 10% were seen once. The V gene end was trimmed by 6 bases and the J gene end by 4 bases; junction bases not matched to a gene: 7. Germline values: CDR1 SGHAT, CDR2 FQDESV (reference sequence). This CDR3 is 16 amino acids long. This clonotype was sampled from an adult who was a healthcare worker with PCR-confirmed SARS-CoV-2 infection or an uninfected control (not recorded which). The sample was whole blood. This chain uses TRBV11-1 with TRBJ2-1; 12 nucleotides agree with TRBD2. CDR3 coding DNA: TGTGCCAGCAGAAGACTAGCGGGAGTGCCGTACAATGAGCAGTTCTTC. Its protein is CASRRLAGVPYNEQFF.